The sequence of this TCR beta chain was determined in a study of OX40 agonist ivuxolimab in advanced cancers. Study-wide results and caveats: The expanded peripheral T cells' antigen specificity was not determined.

The CDR3 runs 15 residues. Losses at the gene ends were 6 bases for V and 8 bases for J; bases not matched to a gene: 11. Germline assignment: CDR1 SNHLY and CDR2 FYNNEI. The sampling schedule covered blood at baseline, cycle 4 day 1, and cycle 7 day 1. This clone is medium-sized by share. The antigen is undetermined. Clones were sequenced by immunoSEQ multiplex PCR, and TCRdb holds only the in-frame ones, with some missing. Seen here are around 44,000 clones, around nine tenths observed once, and the top ten hold roughly 36%. V usage is TRBV2 and J usage is TRBJ2-1; 9 bases line up with TRBD2. Sequenced here: CD4+ or CD8+ T cells sorted from blood, sampled in a trial of the OX40 agonist ivuxolimab. The receptor was isolated from an adult with an advanced solid tumor such as melanoma, head and neck, liver or kidney cancer. In nucleotides, the CDR3 is TGTGCCAGCAGCTTATGGGGTAGCGGGAGTGATGAGCAGTTCTTC. Protein sequence: CASSLWGSGSDEQFF.